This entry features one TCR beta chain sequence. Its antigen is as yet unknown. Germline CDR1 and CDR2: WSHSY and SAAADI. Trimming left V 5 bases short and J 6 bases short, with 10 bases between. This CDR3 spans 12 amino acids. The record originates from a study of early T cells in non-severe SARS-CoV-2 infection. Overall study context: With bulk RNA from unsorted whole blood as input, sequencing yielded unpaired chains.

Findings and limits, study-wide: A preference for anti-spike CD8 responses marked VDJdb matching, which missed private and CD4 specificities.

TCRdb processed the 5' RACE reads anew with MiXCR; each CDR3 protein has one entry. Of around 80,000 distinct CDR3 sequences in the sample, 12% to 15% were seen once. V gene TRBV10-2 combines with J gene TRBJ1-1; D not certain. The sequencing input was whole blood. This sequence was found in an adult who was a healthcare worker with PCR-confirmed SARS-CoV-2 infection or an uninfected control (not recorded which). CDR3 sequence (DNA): TGCGCCAGCAGTCTGGATAGAGCTGAAGCTTTCTTT. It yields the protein CASSLDRAEAFF.